The 13 T cell receptor beta chains below were found in one sample sequenced in a study of vaccination effects on CD4 cells after COVID-19. Which antigens these TCRs recognize remains unknown. Culture lasted over 9 days before CD4+ T cell isolation. Sequencing used immunoSEQ multiplex PCR; TCRdb keeps in-frame clones, though not all of them. The profile shows approximately 47,000 clones, 75% to 80% of them singletons. The source was CD4+ T cells from PBMCs cultured without peptide, collected before COVID-19 vaccination. These receptors came from a human donor who had a prior SARS-CoV-2 infection.

The chain recombines TRBV27 with TRBJ2-2, with TRBD1 as a possible D gene (5 bases). The V gene lost 3 bases and the J gene lost 0 bases, with 8 bases spanning the gap. CDR1 is MNHEY and CDR2 is SMNVEV in the germline V gene (reference sequence). This CDR3 region has 15 residues. Here the CDR3 reads CASSFRTPNTGELFF. The DNA of the CDR3 is TGTGCCAGCAGTTTCCGGACACCGAACACCGGGGAGCTGTTTTTT.

V and J are TRBV9 and TRBJ2-1, with a weak D call TRBD1 (5 bases). This CDR3 contains 14 residues. Trimming removed 4 bases at V and 5 bases at J, with 13 bases between. Per the germline V gene, CDR1 is SGDLS and CDR2 is YYNGEE. CDR3 bases: TGTGCCAGCAGCCGAACTCGACAGAACAATGAGCAGTTCTTC. Encoded protein: CASSRTRQNNEQFF.

The J gene is TRBJ2-2, the V gene TRBV6-2 or TRBV6-3, with D possibly called TRBD1 or TRBD2 (5 bases each). Germline CDR1 MNHEY, CDR2 SVGEGT. V lost 6 bases to trimming and J lost 0 bases, with 35 bases between them. The CDR3 sequence is 23 residues long. The CDR3 reads CASSPRGEHWTRKMRANTGELFF. The CDR3 DNA sequence: TGTGCCAGCAGCCCCCGAGGGGAGCACTGGACCCGGAAAATGCGCGCGAACACCGGGGAGCTGTTTTTT.

This clone was picked up a small number of times. The J gene is TRBJ1-2, the V gene TRBV5-8; the D is unclear. The CDR3 has 13 amino acids. CDR1 is SGHTS, CDR2 YDEGEE, per germline. V dropped 0 bases and J dropped 4 bases, with 7 bases sitting between them. The CDR3 spells CASSLVGSYGYTF. CDR3 DNA: TGTGCCAGCAGCTTGGTAGGGTCCTATGGCTACACCTTC.

This rearrangement joins TRBV6-5 to TRBJ1-5; no reliable D call. The CDR3 loop spans 15 amino acids. Trimming cost V 0 bases and J 6 bases, with 12 bases left between them. Germline-derived CDR1 and CDR2 are MNHEY and SVGAGI. As DNA, the CDR3 is TGTGCCAGCAGTTACTCGGCCGAGGGCGGTCAGCCCCAGCATTTT. Its translation: CASSYSAEGGQPQHF.

This chain links TRBV9 with TRBJ2-3; tentatively, D is TRBD1 or TRBD2 (5 bases each). V lost 4 bases and J lost 0, with 12 bases in between. Germline assignment: CDR1 SGDLS and CDR2 YYNGEE. CDR3 length: 15 amino acids. CDR3 DNA: TGTGCCAGCAGCCCCGGGACCGTAAGCACAGATACGCAGTATTTT. Its protein is CASSPGTVSTDTQYF.

The chain uses TRBV18 and TRBJ1-1; D gene unclear. CDR3 length: 14 residues. CDR1 is KGHSH and CDR2 is LQKENI in the germline V gene. V was cut by 2 bases and J by 1 base, with 8 bases left in between. The CDR3, as DNA: TGTGCCAGCTCACCAAGGCCCAGGAACACTGAAGCTTTCTTT. Residues: CASSPRPRNTEAFF.

The V gene is TRBV13, the J gene TRBJ2-3; D gene ambiguous. CDR1 is PRHDT and CDR2 is FYEKMQ in the germline V gene (reference sequence). The V end lost 5 bases, the J end lost 3 bases, and 15 bases lay between the germline ends. CDR3 length: 15 residues. For the CDR3, the DNA is TGTGCCAGCAGCGAAACGATAGGACGGACAGATACGCAGTATTTT. Translating it yields CASSETIGRTDTQYF.

This clone was picked up one time. The chain links TRBV7-8 to TRBJ2-1; D may be TRBD1 (7 bases). The CDR3 totals 17 residues. The V end was cut by 0 bases, the J end by 7 bases, with 19 bases between. Germline CDR1 is SGHVS and CDR2 is FQNEAQ. In DNA form, the CDR3 reads TGTGCCAGCAGCTTAGCGCTGGGCGGGACCAGGGGGAATGAGCAGTTCTTC. Translated: CASSLALGGTRGNEQFF.

The rearrangement uses TRBV7-9 and TRBJ2-5, with 7 bases identical to TRBD2. Trimming cost V 4 bases and J 4 bases; bases outside gene matches: 6. Germline values: CDR1 SEHNR, CDR2 FQNEAQ (reference sequence). CDR3 length equals 14 residues. DNA of the CDR3: TGTGCCAGCAGCTCTAGATGGGGGGGAGAGACCCAGTACTTC. Encoded protein: CASSSRWGGETQYF.

The gene calls are TRBV2 and TRBJ2-7; 11 nucleotides align to TRBD2. Losses at the gene ends were 4 bases for V and 2 bases for J; bases not matched to a gene: 7. Germline values: CDR1 SNHLY, CDR2 FYNNEI. CDR3 length: 16 amino acids. The CDR3 region has the DNA TGTGCCAGCAGTGTGAGGGGGACTAGCGGCCCCTACGAGCAGTACTTC. Protein: CASSVRGTSGPYEQYF. Supplemented by reference TRBV2 and TRBJ2-7, the full variable domain reads EPEVTQTPSHQVTQMGQEVILRCVPISNHLYFYWYRQILGQKVEFLVSFYNNEISEKSEIFDDQFSVERPDGSNFTLKIRSTKLEDSAMYFCASSVRGTSGPYEQYFGPGTRLTVT.

The chain has TRBV5-1 and TRBJ2-7, with D uncertain. Germline values: CDR1 SGHRS, CDR2 YFSETQ. V gave up 4 bases and J gave up 4 bases, with 6 bases separating them. The CDR3 runs 11 residues. The CDR3 loop is CASSLGYEQYF. For the CDR3, the DNA is TGCGCCAGCAGCCTGGGTTACGAGCAGTACTTC.

The chain couples TRBV5-4 to TRBJ2-7; D perhaps matches TRBD2 (5 bases). Germline V gene lookup returns CDR1 SGHNT and CDR2 YYREEE (reference sequence). V was cut by 3 bases and J by 6 bases, with 13 bases left in between. CDR3 length: 13 residues. CDR3 sequence (DNA): TGTGCCAGCAGCTATGACCCTGCGGGCGAGCAGTACTTC. Residues: CASSYDPAGEQYF.